The 29 T cell receptor beta chains listed next were all sequenced from one sample in a study of blood T cells in healthy people across ages. Through a sample-barcoded 5' primer and a J-beta primer mix, a second PCR was run for about 6 to 11 cycles. TCRdb fed the 5' RACE reads into MiXCR, producing one record per CDR3 protein. The data contain hundreds of thousands of distinct CDR3 sequences, about 54% of them singletons. The sample was blood. These receptors all stem from a man aged 60-69 years in good health.

The table lists this clonotype with a few counts. The chain has TRBV9 and TRBJ2-6; D gene unclear. The CDR3 spans 15 residues. The germline gives CDR1 SGDLS, CDR2 YYNGEE. V was clipped by 0 bases and J by 11 bases, with 15 bases between them. The CDR3 here is CASSVDFVTGDVLTF. The CDR3 DNA sequence: TGTGCCAGCAGCGTAGACTTCGTAACGGGTGACGTCCTGACTTTC. The full variable domain, completed using reference TRBV9 and TRBJ2-6, is DSGVTQTPKHLITATGQRVTLRCSPRSGDLSVYWYQQSLDQGLQFLIQYYNGEERAKGNILERFSAQQFPDLHSELNLSSLELGDSALYFCASSVDFVTGDVLTFGAGSRLTVL.

The V gene is TRBV4-1, the J gene TRBJ2-2; D call uncertain. Per the germline V gene, CDR1 is MGHRA and CDR2 is YSYEKL. There are 13 residues in the CDR3. Trimming pared 4 bases from V and 6 bases from J, leaving 9 bases between. The CDR3 loop is CASSPLSAGELFF. The DNA for the CDR3 is TGCGCCAGCAGCCCGTTAAGTGCCGGGGAGCTGTTTTTT.

A single count supports this clonotype. J is TRBJ2-2 and V is TRBV14, with TRBD1 identical over 7 bases. From germline, CDR1 is SGHDN and CDR2 FVKESK. The CDR3 totals 16 residues. Trimming took 5 bases from V and 0 from J; bases not matched to a gene: 6. The CDR3, as DNA: TGTGCCAGCAGCTTTCTTACAGGGGCGAACACCGGGGAGCTGTTTTTT. It specifies CASSFLTGANTGELFF.

This chain uses TRBV20-1 with TRBJ1-2; 7 bases are a match to TRBD1. Germline V gives CDR1 DFQATT, CDR2 SNEGSKA (reference sequence). There are 14 residues in the CDR3. Losses at the gene ends were 0 bases for V and 6 bases for J; bases not matched to a gene: 7. CDR3 DNA: TGCAGTGCTAGAGATCCAGGGGGGGTCGATGGCTACACCTTC. It encodes CSARDPGGVDGYTF.

This clonotype was detected a few times. The chain recombines TRBV15 with TRBJ2-7, with TRBD1 matching over 7 bases. CDR3 length: 11 residues. Germline CDR1 and CDR2: LNHNV and YYDKDF (reference sequence). Unmatched junction bases numbered 0, after V lost 8 bases and J lost 2 bases. The CDR3 DNA follows: TGTGCCACCGGGACAGCCTACGAGCAGTACTTC. Amino acids: CATGTAYEQYF.

This clonotype was observed a handful of times. The chain couples TRBV2 to TRBJ1-5; 9 bases line up with TRBD1. The V segment lost 8 bases and the J segment 7 bases; nucleotides outside the gene matches: 6. This CDR3 has 13 amino acids. Germline V gene sequence: CDR1 SNHLY, CDR2 FYNNEI. The CDR3 sequence: CASGSDRGQPQHF. The DNA of the CDR3 is TGTGCCAGCGGGTCGGACAGGGGACAGCCCCAGCATTTT.

This clonotype has a single count. The chain links TRBV27 to TRBJ2-7, with D possibly TRBD1 on 6 matching bases. Germline values: CDR1 MNHEY, CDR2 SMNVEV (reference sequence). This CDR3 spans 13 amino acids. V shed 7 bases and J shed 6 bases, with 16 bases lying between them. CDR3 bases: TGTGCCAGCAAAAACCGGGACAAGGGCGAGCAGTACTTC. It codes for CASKNRDKGEQYF.

This chain connects TRBV29-1 to TRBJ2-5; the match to TRBD2 covers 8 bases. This CDR3 is 12 amino acids long. CDR1 SQVTM and CDR2 ANQGSEA come from the germline V gene. J gave up 6 bases and V 1 base, and 1 base lay outside the gene matches. This chain's CDR3 is CSVEGGGQTQYF. CDR3 in DNA: TGCAGCGTTGAAGGCGGGGGGCAGACCCAGTACTTC. The whole variable domain, filled in from reference TRBV29-1 and TRBJ2-5, reads SAVISQKPSRDICQRGTSLTIQCQVDSQVTMMFWYRQQPGQSLTLIATANQGSEATYESGFVIDKFPISRPNLTFSTLTVSNMSPEDSSIYLCSVEGGGQTQYFGPGTRLLVL.

This sequence joins TRBV14 and TRBJ2-1; tentatively, D is TRBD2 (7 bases). CDR1 SGHDN and CDR2 FVKESK come from the germline V gene. Trimming took off 1 base at V and 10 bases at J, with 14 bases between the two ends. The CDR3 is 14 residues long. CDR3 DNA sequence: TGTGCCAGCAGCCAAGGGGGGGGGCCAAGGGAGCAGTTCTTC. It specifies CASSQGGGPREQFF.

The rearrangement joins TRBV6-5 to TRBJ2-7; D may be TRBD1 or TRBD2 (6 bases each). With the DNA end fitting TRBJ2-5 better, the J assignment may be wrong. Germline V gene data show CDR1 as MNHEY and CDR2 as SVGAGI. The CDR3 spans 16 residues. This chain's CDR3 is CASSYSPAGGGETQYF. DNA of the CDR3: TGTGCCAGCAGTTACTCCCCGGCAGGAGGGGGGGAGACCCAGTACTTC.

V gene TRBV5-1 combines with J gene TRBJ1-5, with 9 bases aligning to TRBD1. The CDR3 contains 14 residues. Germline V gene data show CDR1 as SGHRS and CDR2 as YFSETQ. Germline trimming cut 4 bases from V and 5 bases from J; bases unmatched to any gene: 4. The CDR3: CASSTGQGHQPQHF. The CDR3 DNA is TGCGCCAGCAGCACCGGACAGGGGCATCAGCCCCAGCATTTT. Filled out from reference TRBV5-1 and TRBJ1-5, the complete variable domain reads KAGVTQTPRYLIKTRGQQVTLSCSPISGHRSVSWYQQTPGQGLQFLFEYFSETQRNKGNFPGRFSGRQFSNSRSEMNVSTLELGDSALYLCASSTGQGHQPQHFGDGTRLSIL.

V and J are TRBV4-1 and TRBJ1-4; TRBD1 matches 7 bases. Germline loops: CDR1 MGHRA, CDR2 YSYEKL. Trimming took 0 bases from V and 5 from J; bases not matched to a gene: 6. The CDR3 covers 16 residues. DNA of the CDR3: TGCGCCAGCAGCCAAGAGTCAGGACAGGTGAATGAAAAACTGTTTTTT. This codes for CASSQESGQVNEKLFF.

This sequence joins TRBV7-2 and TRBJ2-1, with 9 bases identical to TRBD1. The V segment lost 5 bases and the J segment 10 bases; nucleotides outside the gene matches: 12. The CDR3 runs 15 residues. Germline CDR1 SGHTA, CDR2 FQGNSA. CDR3 residues: CASSLGQGLSYEQFF. Written as DNA, the CDR3 is TGTGCCAGCAGCCTAGGACAGGGGCTCTCCTACGAGCAGTTCTTC.

The V and J genes are TRBV25-1 and TRBJ2-1; possibly TRBD1 for D (5 bases). The CDR3 is 18 residues long. Per germline, CDR1 MGHDK and CDR2 SYGVNS. The V end lost 0 bases, the J end lost 0 bases, and 15 bases lay between the germline ends. As DNA, the CDR3 is TGTGCCAGCAGTGAATATGGGGCCGCCCGTAGCTCCTACAATGAGCAGTTCTTC. It encodes CASSEYGAARSSYNEQFF.

This sequence joins TRBV10-3 and TRBJ1-2; TRBD1 matches at 9 bases. J lost 4 bases, V lost 10 bases, and 7 bases had no gene match. Germline V gene lookup returns CDR1 ENHRY and CDR2 SYGVKD. The CDR3 contains 13 residues. CDR3 in amino acids: CATGTGTIYGYTF. The CDR3 DNA reads as TGTGCCACCGGGACAGGGACCATCTATGGCTACACCTTC.

Of note for this clonotype: A read error may be the cause here, since a much bigger clone is one base away. The chain uses TRBV28 and TRBJ1-2; D is possibly TRBD1 (6 bases). The CDR3 totals 17 residues. Germline V gene lookup returns CDR1 MDHEN and CDR2 SYDVKM. The CDR3 DNA reads TGTGCCAGCAGTCCGTACGGGGGCATGGCACAAGACTATGACTACACCTTC. Its protein product is CASSPYGGMAQDYDYTF.

The chain has TRBV12-3 or TRBV12-4 and TRBJ1-2; D gene ambiguous. CDR3 length: 15 amino acids. V dropped 5 bases and J dropped 8 bases, with 21 bases sitting between them. The CDR3 DNA reads TGTGCCAGCAGTCCGCCGGCGGGCATAGAGTACGGCTACACCTTC. Its protein product is CASSPPAGIEYGYTF.

This clonotype has only a few counts. The chain carries TRBV20-1 and TRBJ2-5, with 10 bases fitting TRBD1. CDR1 is DFQATT and CDR2 is SNEGSKA in the germline V gene (reference sequence). The CDR3 runs 15 residues. V dropped 2 bases and J dropped 7; count of bases not matched to a gene: 10. The CDR3, as DNA: TGCAGTGCTAGAACCCCGGGACAGGGGTCCGGGACCCAGTACTTC. This codes for CSARTPGQGSGTQYF.

This clonotype was recorded at least ten times. The chain couples TRBV25-1 to TRBJ1-4; D is unclear. Trimming shortened V by 5 bases and J by 5 bases, and 12 bases separated the two germline ends. CDR1 and CDR2 (germline): MGHDK, SYGVNS. This CDR3 is 14 amino acids long. Written as DNA, the CDR3 is TGTGCCAGCAGTATACCGGGAGACAATGAAAAACTGTTTTTT. Its protein product is CASSIPGDNEKLFF.

The chain recombines TRBV6-1 with TRBJ2-1; 8 positions agree with TRBD1. CDR1 and CDR2 (germline): MNHNS, SASEGT. This CDR3 contains 16 residues. Trimming took 1 base from V and 7 from J; bases not matched to a gene: 9. The CDR3 region has the DNA TGTGCCAGCAGTGAAGTCCTAGGACAGGGAAAGAATGAGCAGTTCTTC. Translation gives CASSEVLGQGKNEQFF.

The chain joins TRBV7-2 to TRBJ2-2; D gene uncertain. V was cut by 5 bases and J by 3 bases, with 4 bases left in between. Germline CDR1 SGHTA, CDR2 FQGNSA. This CDR3 comprises 12 residues. The CDR3 here is CASSPHTGELFF. CDR3 nucleotide sequence: TGTGCCAGCAGCCCCCACACCGGGGAGCTGTTTTTT.

The V gene is TRBV20-1, the J gene TRBJ2-1, with 9 nucleotides matching TRBD2. The CDR3 contains 15 residues. Germline CDR1 and CDR2: DFQATT and SNEGSKA (reference sequence). After removal of 1 base from V and 2 bases from J, the junction contained 3 bases not matched to a gene. For the CDR3, the DNA is TGCAGTGCTAGAGGGGCTAGCGGGACCTACAATGAGCAGTTCTTC. Translating it yields CSARGASGTYNEQFF.

This chain connects TRBV12-3 or TRBV12-4 to TRBJ2-3; D is unresolved. Trimming stripped 6 bases from V and 0 bases from J, with 19 bases between. This CDR3 is built from 17 residues. The CDR3 loop is CASRGSHNPMSTDTQYF. CDR3 bases: TGTGCCAGCAGGGGATCCCATAATCCCATGAGCACAGATACGCAGTATTTT.

The chain carries TRBV28 and TRBJ2-2; 7 bases line up with TRBD1. This CDR3 region has 17 residues. Trimming removed 5 bases from V and 0 bases from J; junction bases left unmatched: 9. Germline CDR1 is MDHEN and CDR2 is SYDVKM. CDR3 sequence reads: CASSPHPGQPNTGELFF. The CDR3 DNA sequence: TGTGCCAGCAGTCCCCACCCGGGACAGCCGAACACCGGGGAGCTGTTTTTT.

J is TRBJ1-1 and V is TRBV3-1; 10 bases agree with TRBD1. The V gene end was trimmed by 5 bases and the J gene end by 0 bases; junction bases not matched to a gene: 9. This CDR3 contains 17 residues. Looked up from germline, CDR1 is LGHDT and CDR2 is YNNKEL (reference sequence). This chain's CDR3 is CASSGARQGALNTEAFF. The CDR3, as DNA: TGTGCCAGCAGCGGTGCGAGACAGGGGGCCCTGAACACTGAAGCTTTCTTT.

The chain carries TRBV28 and TRBJ1-6; D may be TRBD1 (6 bases). The V gene lost 8 bases and the J gene lost 7 bases, with 15 bases spanning the gap. CDR3 length equals 14 residues. CDR1 MDHEN and CDR2 SYDVKM come from the germline V gene. CDR3: CASLRGGGNSPLHF. The CDR3 nucleotides read TGTGCCAGCCTCCGAGGGGGTGGAAATTCACCCCTCCACTTT. Together with reference TRBV28 and TRBJ1-6, the CDR3 gives the full variable domain: DVKVTQSSRYLVKRTGEKVFLECVQDMDHENMFWYRQDPGLGLRLIYFSYDVKMKEKGDIPEGYSVSREKKERFSLILESASTNQTSMYLCASLRGGGNSPLHFGNGTRLTVT.

The chain joins TRBV10-3 to TRBJ1-1; TRBD1 matches at 7 bases. This CDR3 spans 15 amino acids. With 3 bases clipped from V and 3 bases from J, the junction kept 7 bases outside the gene matches. Germline lookup yields CDR1 ENHRY and CDR2 SYGVKD. This CDR3 reads CAISDLTGWDTEAFF. Here the CDR3 DNA reads TGTGCCATCAGTGACCTGACAGGGTGGGACACTGAAGCTTTCTTT.

The CDR3 nucleotides are TGTGCCAGCAGGACCGGCCCCCCACAGCCCCAGCATTTT. This gives the protein CASRTGPPQPQHF. V gene TRBV2 combines with J gene TRBJ1-5; D is uncertain. This CDR3 spans 13 amino acids. Trimming cost V 6 bases and J 7 bases, with 13 bases left between them. The germline V gene encodes CDR1 SNHLY and CDR2 FYNNEI.

This clonotype was seen ten or more times. The rearrangement uses TRBV20-1 and TRBJ2-3; no firm D call. V lost 3 bases, J lost 8 bases, and 18 bases lay in between. Germline CDR1 is DFQATT and CDR2 is SNEGSKA (reference sequence). This CDR3 spans 14 amino acids. CDR3 residues: CSARLPAMMGTQYF. CDR3 nucleotides: TGCAGTGCTAGGTTGCCAGCGATGATGGGTACGCAGTATTTT.